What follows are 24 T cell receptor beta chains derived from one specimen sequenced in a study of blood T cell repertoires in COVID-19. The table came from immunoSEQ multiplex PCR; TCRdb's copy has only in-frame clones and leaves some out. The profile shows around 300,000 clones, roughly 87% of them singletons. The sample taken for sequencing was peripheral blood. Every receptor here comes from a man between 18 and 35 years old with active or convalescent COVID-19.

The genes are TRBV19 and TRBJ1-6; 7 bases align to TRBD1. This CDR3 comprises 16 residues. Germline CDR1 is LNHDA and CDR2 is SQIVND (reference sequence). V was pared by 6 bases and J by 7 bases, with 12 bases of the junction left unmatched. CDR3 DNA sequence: TGTGCCAGTAGAATCGGGACAGCCATTCAAAATTCACCCCTCCACTTT. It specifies CASRIGTAIQNSPLHF.

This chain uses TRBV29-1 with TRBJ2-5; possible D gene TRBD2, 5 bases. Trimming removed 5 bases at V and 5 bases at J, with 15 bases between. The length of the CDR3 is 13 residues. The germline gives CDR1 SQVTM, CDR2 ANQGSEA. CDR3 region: CSVLLLRGETQYF. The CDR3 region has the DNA TGCAGCGTTCTGCTATTACGAGGGGAGACCCAGTACTTC. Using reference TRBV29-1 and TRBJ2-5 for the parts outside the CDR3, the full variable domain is SAVISQKPSRDICQRGTSLTIQCQVDSQVTMMFWYRQQPGQSLTLIATANQGSEATYESGFVIDKFPISRPNLTFSTLTVSNMSPEDSSIYLCSVLLLRGETQYFGPGTRLLVL.

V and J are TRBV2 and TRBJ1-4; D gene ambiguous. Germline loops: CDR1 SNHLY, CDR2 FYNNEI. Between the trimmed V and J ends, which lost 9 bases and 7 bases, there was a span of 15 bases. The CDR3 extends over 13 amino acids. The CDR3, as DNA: TGTGCCAGTAGGATGGCAGGCACTGAAAAACTGTTTTTT. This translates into CASRMAGTEKLFF.

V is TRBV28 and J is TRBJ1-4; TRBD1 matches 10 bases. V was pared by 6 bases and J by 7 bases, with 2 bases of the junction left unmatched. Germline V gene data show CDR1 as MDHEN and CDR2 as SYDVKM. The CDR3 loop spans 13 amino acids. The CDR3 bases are TGTGCCAGCAGGGGGACAGGGGTTGAAAAACTGTTTTTT. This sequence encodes CASRGTGVEKLFF.

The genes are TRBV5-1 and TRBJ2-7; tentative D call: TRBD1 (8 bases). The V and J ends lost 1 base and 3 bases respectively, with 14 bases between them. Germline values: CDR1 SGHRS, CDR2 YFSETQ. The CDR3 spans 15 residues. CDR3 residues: CASSLQGASGYEQYF. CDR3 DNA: TGCGCCAGCAGCTTGCAGGGGGCTAGCGGCTACGAGCAGTACTTC.

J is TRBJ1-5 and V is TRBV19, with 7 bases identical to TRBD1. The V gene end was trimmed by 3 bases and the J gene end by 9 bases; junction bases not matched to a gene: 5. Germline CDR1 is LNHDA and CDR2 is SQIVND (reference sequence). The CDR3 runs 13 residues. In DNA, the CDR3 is TGTGCCAGTAGTATCCCACAGGGGAGGCCCCAGCATTTT. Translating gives CASSIPQGRPQHF.

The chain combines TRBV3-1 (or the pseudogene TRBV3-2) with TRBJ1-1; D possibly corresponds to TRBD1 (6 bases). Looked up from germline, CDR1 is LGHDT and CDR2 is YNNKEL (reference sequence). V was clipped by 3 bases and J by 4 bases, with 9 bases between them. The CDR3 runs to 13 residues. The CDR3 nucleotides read TGTGCCAGCAGCCAGGACAGAGCCACTGAAGCTTTCTTT. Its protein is CASSQDRATEAFF.

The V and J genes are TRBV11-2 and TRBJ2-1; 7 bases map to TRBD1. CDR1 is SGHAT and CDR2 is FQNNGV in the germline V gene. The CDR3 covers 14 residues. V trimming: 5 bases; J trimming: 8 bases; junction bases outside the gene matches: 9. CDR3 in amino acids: CASSPNRGRHEQFF. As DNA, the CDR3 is TGTGCCAGCAGCCCCAACAGGGGAAGGCATGAGCAGTTCTTC.

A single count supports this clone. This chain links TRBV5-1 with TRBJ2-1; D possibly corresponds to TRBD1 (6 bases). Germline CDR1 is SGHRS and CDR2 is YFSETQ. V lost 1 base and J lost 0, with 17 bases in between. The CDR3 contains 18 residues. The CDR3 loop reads CASSLNRVRPYSYNEQFF. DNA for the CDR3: TGCGCCAGCAGCTTGAACAGGGTCCGGCCTTACTCCTACAATGAGCAGTTCTTC. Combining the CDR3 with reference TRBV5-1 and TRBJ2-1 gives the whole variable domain KAGVTQTPRYLIKTRGQQVTLSCSPISGHRSVSWYQQTPGQGLQFLFEYFSETQRNKGNFPGRFSGRQFSNSRSEMNVSTLELGDSALYLCASSLNRVRPYSYNEQFFGPGTRLTVL.

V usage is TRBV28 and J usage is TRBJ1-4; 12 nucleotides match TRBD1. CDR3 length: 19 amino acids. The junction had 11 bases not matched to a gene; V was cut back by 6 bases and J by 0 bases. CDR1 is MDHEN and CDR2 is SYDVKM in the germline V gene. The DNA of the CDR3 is TGTGCCAGCAGCGGCGGGACAGGGGGCTGGGACCCAACTAATGAAAAACTGTTTTTT. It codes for CASSGGTGGWDPTNEKLFF.

The CDR3 sequence: CASGLVQGVVYEQYF. CDR3 DNA sequence: TGTGCTAGTGGTTTGGTACAGGGGGTGGTCTACGAGCAGTACTTC. This chain uses TRBV12-5 with TRBJ2-7; 8 bases map to TRBD1. The germline V gene has CDR1 LGHNT and CDR2 FRNRAP. With V trimmed by 0 bases and J by 3 bases, 4 bases remained unmatched. CDR3 length equals 15 residues.

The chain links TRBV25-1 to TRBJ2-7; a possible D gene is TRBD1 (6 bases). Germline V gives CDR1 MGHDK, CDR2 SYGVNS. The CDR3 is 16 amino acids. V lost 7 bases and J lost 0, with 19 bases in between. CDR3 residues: CASTKSRTGTSYEQYF. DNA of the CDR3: TGTGCCAGCACCAAGAGTCGTACAGGGACCTCCTACGAGCAGTACTTC.

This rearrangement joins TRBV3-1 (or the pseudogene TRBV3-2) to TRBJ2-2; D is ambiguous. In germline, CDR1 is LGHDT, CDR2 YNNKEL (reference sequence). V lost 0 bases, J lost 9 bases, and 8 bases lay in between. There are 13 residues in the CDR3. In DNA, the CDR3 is TGTGCCAGCAGCCAAGATTCAAGCAGGGAGCTGTTTTTT. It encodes CASSQDSSRELFF.

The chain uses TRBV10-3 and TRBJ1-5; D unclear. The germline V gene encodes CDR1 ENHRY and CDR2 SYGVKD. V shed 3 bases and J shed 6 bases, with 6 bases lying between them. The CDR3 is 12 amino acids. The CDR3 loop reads CAISDPSQPQHF. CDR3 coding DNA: TGTGCCATCAGTGACCCGTCTCAGCCCCAGCATTTT.

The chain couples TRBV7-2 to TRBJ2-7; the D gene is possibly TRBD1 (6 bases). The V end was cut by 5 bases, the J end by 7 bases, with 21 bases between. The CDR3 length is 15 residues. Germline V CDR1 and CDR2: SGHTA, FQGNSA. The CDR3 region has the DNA TGTGCCAGCAGCACCAGACCACAGGGCCACAATGAGCAGTACTTC. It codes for CASSTRPQGHNEQYF.

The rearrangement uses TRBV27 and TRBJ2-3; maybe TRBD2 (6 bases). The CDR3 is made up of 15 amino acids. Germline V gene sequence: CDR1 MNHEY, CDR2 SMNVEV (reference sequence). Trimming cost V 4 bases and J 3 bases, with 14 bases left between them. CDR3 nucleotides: TGTGCCAGCAGTTCCAGGGAGGAGAGGACAGATACGCAGTATTTT. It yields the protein CASSSREERTDTQYF.

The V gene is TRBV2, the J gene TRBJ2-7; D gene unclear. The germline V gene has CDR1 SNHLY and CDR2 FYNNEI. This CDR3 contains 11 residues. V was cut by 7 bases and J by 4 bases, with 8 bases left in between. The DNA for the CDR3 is TGTGCCAGCACTAAGCGTTACGAGCAGTACTTC. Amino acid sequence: CASTKRYEQYF.

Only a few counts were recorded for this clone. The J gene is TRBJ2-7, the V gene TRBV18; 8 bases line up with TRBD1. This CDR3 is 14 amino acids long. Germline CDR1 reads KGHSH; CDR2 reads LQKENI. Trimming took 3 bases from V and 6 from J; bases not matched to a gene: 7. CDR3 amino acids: CASSPQSQGGEQYF. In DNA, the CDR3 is TGTGCCAGCTCACCCCAATCACAGGGGGGCGAGCAGTACTTC. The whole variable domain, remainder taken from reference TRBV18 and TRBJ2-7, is NAGVMQNPRHLVRRRGQEARLRCSPMKGHSHVYWYRQLPEEGLKFMVYLQKENIIDESGMPKERFSAEFPKEGPSILRIQQVVRGDSAAYFCASSPQSQGGEQYFGPGTRLTVT.

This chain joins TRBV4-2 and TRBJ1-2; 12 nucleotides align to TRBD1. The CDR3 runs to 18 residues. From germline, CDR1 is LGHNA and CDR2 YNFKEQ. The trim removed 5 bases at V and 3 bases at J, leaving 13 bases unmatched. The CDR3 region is CASSLAGTGGADYYGYTF. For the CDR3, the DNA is TGTGCCAGCAGCTTAGCCGGGACAGGGGGCGCGGATTACTATGGCTACACCTTC.

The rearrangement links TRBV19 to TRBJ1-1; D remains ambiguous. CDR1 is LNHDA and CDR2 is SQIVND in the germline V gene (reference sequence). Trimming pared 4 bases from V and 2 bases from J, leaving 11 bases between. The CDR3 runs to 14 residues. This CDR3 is CASSTQLGNTEAFF. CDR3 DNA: TGTGCCAGTAGTACGCAACTGGGCAACACTGAAGCTTTCTTT.

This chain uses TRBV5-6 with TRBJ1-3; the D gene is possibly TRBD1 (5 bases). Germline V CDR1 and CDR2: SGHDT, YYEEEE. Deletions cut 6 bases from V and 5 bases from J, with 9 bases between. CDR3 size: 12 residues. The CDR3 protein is CASTRGRNTIYF. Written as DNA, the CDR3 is TGTGCCAGCACAAGGGGTCGAAACACCATATATTTT.

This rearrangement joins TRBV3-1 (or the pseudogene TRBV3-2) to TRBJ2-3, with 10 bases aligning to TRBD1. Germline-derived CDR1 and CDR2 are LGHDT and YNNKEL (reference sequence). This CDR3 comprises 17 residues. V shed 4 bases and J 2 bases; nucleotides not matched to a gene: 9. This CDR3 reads CASSPTGTGDDTDTQYF. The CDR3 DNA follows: TGTGCCAGCAGCCCCACCGGGACAGGGGACGACACAGATACGCAGTATTTT.

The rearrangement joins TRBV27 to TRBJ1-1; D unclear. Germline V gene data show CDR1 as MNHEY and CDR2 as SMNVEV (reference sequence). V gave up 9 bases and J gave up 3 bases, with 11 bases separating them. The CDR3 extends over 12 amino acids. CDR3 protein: CASKARDTEAFF. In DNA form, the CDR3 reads TGTGCCAGTAAAGCGCGGGACACTGAAGCTTTCTTT.

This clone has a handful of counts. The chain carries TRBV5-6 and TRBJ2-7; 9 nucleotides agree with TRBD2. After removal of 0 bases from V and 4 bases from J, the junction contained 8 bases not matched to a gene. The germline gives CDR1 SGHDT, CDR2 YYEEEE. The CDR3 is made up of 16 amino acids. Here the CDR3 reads CASSLVSGGIVYEQYF. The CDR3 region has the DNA TGTGCCAGCAGCTTGGTTAGCGGGGGTATCGTTTACGAGCAGTACTTC.